The source of this TCR beta chain is a study of T-cell memory formation after mild COVID-19. TCRdb analysed the 5' RACE reads with MiXCR anew, one entry per CDR3 protein. The repertoire has roughly 340,000 distinct CDR3 sequences, approximately 15% of them found once; the top ten carry approximately 20%. A word on this clonotype: Its antigen remains unidentified.

Study outcomes and limitations: Among clones contracting day 15 to 85, CD4/CD8 was balanced, whereas later expanders leaned CD4+.

The CDR3 covers 14 residues. V shed 4 bases and J shed 7 bases, with 14 bases lying between them. CDR1 is SGHVS and CDR2 is FQNEAQ in the germline V gene. Sequenced material: PBMCs or a T cell subset sorted from them (not recorded which). The gene calls are TRBV7-8 and TRBJ1-5, with TRBD1 as a possible D gene (5 bases). This TCR was sampled from a man younger than 35 who had mild COVID-19 (a few samples of this study predate the infection). Cell type and time point are not known. The CDR3 bases are TGTGCCAGCAGCTCCCGGGGCCCGAGGCAGCCCCAGCATTTT. Residues: CASSSRGPRQPQHF.